One and the same sample provided the 9 T cell receptor beta chains below, sequenced in a study of radiotherapy plus CTLA-4 blockade in lung cancer. Repertoires were generated with immunoSEQ multiplex PCR, while TCRdb's copy carries only in-frame clones and drops some. The sample contains 110,000 or so clones, roughly 80% of which appear only once. Sequenced here: peripheral blood, sampled from a patient treated with radiotherapy plus ipilimumab. The source is a human donor with non-small cell lung cancer who had a partial response to radiotherapy plus ipilimumab.

The CDR3 DNA is TGTGCCAGCATCTCGAGCCTACCCTATGGCTACACCTTC. Encoded protein: CASISSLPYGYTF. V is TRBV2 and J is TRBJ1-2; D remains ambiguous. The ends were cut back, 7 bases at V and 4 bases at J, with 13 bases in the middle. CDR1 SNHLY and CDR2 FYNNEI come from the germline V gene. CDR3 length equals 13 residues.

This rearrangement joins TRBV7-9 to TRBJ2-1; D possibly corresponds to TRBD2 (5 bases). Germline-derived CDR1 and CDR2 are SEHNR and FQNEAQ (reference sequence). The CDR3 totals 15 residues. The V gene lost 5 bases and the J gene lost 8 bases, with 19 bases spanning the gap. CDR3 nucleotides: TGTGCCAGCAGCCGTAGCGCTGGGATGCGTGATGAGCAGTTCTTC. Translating it yields CASSRSAGMRDEQFF.

The chain combines TRBV28 with TRBJ2-3; TRBD2 agrees at 7 bases. The CDR3 has 14 residues. The ends lost 6 bases at V and 2 bases at J; junction bases unmatched: 5. The germline V gene encodes CDR1 MDHEN and CDR2 SYDVKM. The CDR3 bases are TGTGCCAGCAGCCCCGGGGGGAACACAGATACGCAGTATTTT. It codes for CASSPGGNTDTQYF.

This clone was found a few times. This chain connects TRBV28 to TRBJ1-6; maybe TRBD1 (6 bases). Deletions cut 1 base from V and 14 bases from J, with 15 bases between. The CDR3 extends over 14 amino acids. Per the germline V gene, CDR1 is MDHEN and CDR2 is SYDVKM. The DNA of the CDR3 is TGTGCCAGCAGTTTATCAGGGGCTACTTTAACCCTCCACTTT. Translating it yields CASSLSGATLTLHF.

The chain joins TRBV10-3 to TRBJ2-5; 7 bases are shared with TRBD2. This CDR3 spans 13 amino acids. V was clipped by 6 bases and J by 6 bases; unmatched bases: 7. The V gene's germline CDR1 is ENHRY and CDR2 SYGVKD. The CDR3 sequence: CAISPGLGQTQYF. The CDR3 DNA sequence: TGTGCCATCAGCCCAGGACTAGGTCAGACCCAGTACTTC.

This clone has more than one count but fewer than ten. The V and J genes are TRBV19 and TRBJ1-5; no firm D call. V dropped 8 bases and J dropped 1 base, with 15 bases sitting between them. Germline V gives CDR1 LNHDA, CDR2 SQIVND (reference sequence). The length of the CDR3 is 15 residues. This chain's CDR3 is CASGRLLGSNQPQHF. The CDR3 DNA is TGTGCCAGTGGGAGGCTTCTAGGGAGCAATCAGCCCCAGCATTTT.

The sample holds a few counts of this clone. The rearrangement joins TRBV6-1 to TRBJ1-5; D uncertain. Germline lookup yields CDR1 MNHNS and CDR2 SASEGT. The CDR3 spans 14 residues. V lost 5 bases and J 0 bases, leaving 8 bases between the germline ends. CDR3 loop: CASSSRSSNQPQHF. CDR3 DNA sequence: TGTGCCAGCAGTTCCCGGTCTAGCAATCAGCCCCAGCATTTT.

This clone showed up just a few times. The gene calls are TRBV2 and TRBJ2-1; D call uncertain. The CDR3 length is 11 residues. In germline, CDR1 is SNHLY, CDR2 FYNNEI. V shed 8 bases and J shed 14 bases, with 16 bases lying between them. CDR3 DNA sequence: TGTGCCAGCCGTACAGCAGTGAAGGAGTTCTTC. This encodes CASRTAVKEFF.

This clone was recorded a few times. The CDR3: CASSFETGIRNTIYF. CDR3 sequence (DNA): TGTGCCAGCAGTTTTGAGACAGGGATTCGAAACACCATATATTTT. The chain combines TRBV28 with TRBJ1-3; 7 bases fit TRBD1. CDR3 size: 15 residues. The ends lost 3 bases at V and 5 bases at J; junction bases unmatched: 7. Looked up from germline, CDR1 is MDHEN and CDR2 is SYDVKM.